The clone carrying this T cell receptor beta chain was recorded at least ten times. Its antigen is as yet unknown. Building of the TCR beta libraries involved iRepertoire HTBI primers and Arm-PCR of CDR3 regions. In the original workflow: Among the samples, 50 to 80 TRBV and around 13 TRBJ segments were identified. Each CDR3 protein is one row after TCRdb ran MiXCR on the multiplex PCR reads. V and J calls and clone size were set by TCRdb, not the authors. In the table there are roughly 420,000 distinct CDR3 sequences, about 15% of which are singletons. Sample time point: newly diagnosed GD, antithyroid drugs for less than 3 months. Following extraction of RNA from PBMCs, that RNA was used to make the TCR library. These data come from a study of regulatory T cells in long-lasting Graves disease. Study-level results: Study was limited to peripheral blood, excluding thyroid tissue.

These same data were also listed under a study on T cells in Graves' hyperthyroidism and ophthalmopathy. That source adds: The majority of expanded thyroid clonotypes above 0.001 also appeared in blood.

The sequence derives from a woman between 18 and 30 years old with Graves disease. Sequences were derived from peripheral blood mononuclear cells (PBMCs), sampled at new diagnosis, from a patient treated with antithyroid drugs.

As DNA, the CDR3 is TGCGCCAGCAGCGGCGACAGTACTGGCGAGCAGTACTTC. It is translated as CASSGDSTGEQYF. The chain joins TRBV10-2 to TRBJ2-7; D may be TRBD1 (5 bases). In germline, CDR1 is WSHSY, CDR2 SAAADI. The CDR3 sequence is 13 residues long. Trimming shortened V by 6 bases and J by 6 bases, and 15 bases separated the two germline ends.